These T cell receptor beta chains were read from a single sample in a study of shared clonotypes between healthy human individuals. The table came from immunoSEQ multiplex PCR; TCRdb's copy has only in-frame clones and leaves some out. The table has approximately 2.4 million clones, approximately 95% seen once. Sequenced sample: naive CD4+ T cells sorted from blood. These receptors were collected from a man younger than 35 in good health. The CDR3 runs from the conserved cysteine through the conserved F or W. D genes are given only for firm matches. Only part of the rows carry a size: once, few, many, or a class if the clone is expanded.

J gene,clone size,D gene,V gene,CDR3 DNA,CDR3 protein
TRBJ2-2,.,.,TRBV7-2,TGTGCCAGCAGCCCTGGAGCTAGCGCTACCGGGGAGCTGTTTTTT,CASSPGASATGELFF
TRBJ1-5,.,.,TRBV30,TGTGCCTGGAGTCCCACATATTATAGCAATCAGCCCCAGCATTTT,CAWSPTYYSNQPQHF
TRBJ2-2,.,TRBD1,TRBV19,TGTGCCAGTAGTGCACAGGGGGCGGCCACCGGGGAGCTGTTTTTT,CASSAQGAATGELFF
TRBJ1-3,.,.,TRBV5-1,TGCGCCAGCAGCCCAGGACGGTGGCTGGGGGGCACCATATATTTT,CASSPGRWLGGTIYF
TRBJ2-4,once,.,TRBV28,TGTGCCAGCAAGAGGCAGTTAGCCAAAAACATTCAGTACTTC,CASKRQLAKNIQYF
TRBJ2-2,.,.,TRBV7-2,TGTGCCAGCAGCTTACGAGAAGGGCTCACCGGGGAGCTGTTTTTT,CASSLREGLTGELFF
TRBJ1-5,once,.,TRBV6-5,TGTGCCAGCAGTCGGGGAATCGGCAATCAGCCCCAGCATTTT,CASSRGIGNQPQHF
TRBJ2-3,.,TRBD2,TRBV4-3,TGCGCCAGCAGCCCTTCCATTGGGACTAGCGCAGATACGCAGTATTTT,CASSPSIGTSADTQYF
TRBJ2-2,.,TRBD2,TRBV4-3,TGCGCCAGCAGCCAAGTCCCGGGACTAGCGGGAGCCGGGGAGCTGTTTTTT,CASSQVPGLAGAGELFF
TRBJ2-7,.,.,TRBV10-3,TGTGCCATCAGTGAGTTAACAGGGCCTAAAAACTACGAGCAGTACTTC,CAISELTGPKNYEQYF
TRBJ1-1,.,.,TRBV6-5,TGTGCCAGCAGTAGCAGGGGAACTGAAGCTTTCTTT,CASSSRGTEAFF
TRBJ1-2,once,TRBD1,TRBV12-5,TGTGCTAGTGGGCCGGGACAGACCCCTGGGGGCTACACCTTC,CASGPGQTPGGYTF
TRBJ1-4,.,.,TRBV28,TGTGCCAGCAGTTTTTTACGGGCTAATGAAAAACTGTTTTTT,CASSFLRANEKLFF
TRBJ1-3,few,.,TRBV6-1,TGTGCCAGCAGTGAAGGCGGGGTATCTGGAAACACCATATATTTT,CASSEGGVSGNTIYF
TRBJ1-5,.,TRBD1,TRBV6-6,TGTGCCAGCACATCGCCCGGGACAGGGGACCAGCCCCAGCATTTT,CASTSPGTGDQPQHF
TRBJ2-7,.,.,TRBV5-1,TGCGCCAGCAGCTTTTCTACGGGTAGGGCCTACGAGCAGTACTTC,CASSFSTGRAYEQYF
TRBJ1-4,.,.,TRBV7-2,TGTGCCAGCAGCCCGCGCTTTGCAACTAATGAAAAACTGTTTTTT,CASSPRFATNEKLFF
TRBJ2-2,.,TRBD1,TRBV30,TGTGCCTCCGAAGCCCCCGACAGGGGAAGGACCGGGGAGCTGTTTTTT,CASEAPDRGRTGELFF
TRBJ2-7,.,TRBD1,TRBV13,TGTGCCAGCAGCCTAGACTTGGGACAGGGGAATATCAACGAGCAGTACTTC,CASSLDLGQGNINEQYF
TRBJ2-5,.,TRBD2,TRBV5-4,TGTGCCAGCAGCTTGGATGGACTAGCGGGGGGGCAGGAGACCCAGTACTTC,CASSLDGLAGGQETQYF
TRBJ1-6,.,TRBD1,TRBV28,TGTGCCAGCAGCTTCGCCGGGACAGATAATTCACCCCTCCACTTT,CASSFAGTDNSPLHF
TRBJ2-3,.,.,TRBV6-6,TGTGCCAGCAGTTCCTCTCTAGGAGGAAGCACAGATACGCAGTATTTT,CASSSSLGGSTDTQYF
TRBJ2-7,once,.,TRBV7-2,TGTGCCAGCAGCTTTGGTGTAGTTTCCGCCTACGAGCAGTACTTC,CASSFGVVSAYEQYF
TRBJ2-7,.,.,TRBV27,TGTGCCAGCAGTTTTCGAGACGAGCAGTACTTC,CASSFRDEQYF
TRBJ2-7,.,.,TRBV5-1,TGCGCCAGCAGCTTGTGGATGGATACCTACGAGCAGTACTTC,CASSLWMDTYEQYF